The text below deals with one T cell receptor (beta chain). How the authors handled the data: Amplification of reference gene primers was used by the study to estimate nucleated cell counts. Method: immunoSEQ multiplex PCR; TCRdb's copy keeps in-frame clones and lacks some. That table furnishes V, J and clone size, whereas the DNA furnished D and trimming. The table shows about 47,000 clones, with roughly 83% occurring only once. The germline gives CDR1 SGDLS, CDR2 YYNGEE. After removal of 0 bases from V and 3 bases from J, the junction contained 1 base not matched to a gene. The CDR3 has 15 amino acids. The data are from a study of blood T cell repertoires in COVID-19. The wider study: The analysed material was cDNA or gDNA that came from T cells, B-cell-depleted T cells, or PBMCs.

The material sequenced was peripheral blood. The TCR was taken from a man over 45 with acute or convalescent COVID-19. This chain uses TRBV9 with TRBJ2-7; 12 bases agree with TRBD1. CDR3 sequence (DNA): TGTGCCAGCAGCGTAGGGGACAGGGGGCACTACGAGCAGTACTTC. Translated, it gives CASSVGDRGHYEQYF. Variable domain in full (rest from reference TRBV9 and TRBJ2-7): DSGVTQTPKHLITATGQRVTLRCSPRSGDLSVYWYQQSLDQGLQFLIQYYNGEERAKGNILERFSAQQFPDLHSELNLSSLELGDSALYFCASSVGDRGHYEQYFGPGTRLTVT.